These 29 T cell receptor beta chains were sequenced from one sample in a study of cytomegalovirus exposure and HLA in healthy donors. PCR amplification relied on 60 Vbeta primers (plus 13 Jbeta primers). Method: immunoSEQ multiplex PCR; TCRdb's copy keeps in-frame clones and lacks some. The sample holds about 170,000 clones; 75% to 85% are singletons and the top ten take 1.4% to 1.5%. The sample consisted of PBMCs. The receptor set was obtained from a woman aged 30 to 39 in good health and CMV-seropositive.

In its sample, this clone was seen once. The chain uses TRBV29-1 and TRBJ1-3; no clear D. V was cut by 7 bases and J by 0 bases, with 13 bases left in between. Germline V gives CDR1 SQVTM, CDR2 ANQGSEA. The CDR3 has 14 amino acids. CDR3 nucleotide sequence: TGCAGCGCCCGACTCGGTAGCTCTGGAAACACCATATATTTT. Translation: CSARLGSSGNTIYF.

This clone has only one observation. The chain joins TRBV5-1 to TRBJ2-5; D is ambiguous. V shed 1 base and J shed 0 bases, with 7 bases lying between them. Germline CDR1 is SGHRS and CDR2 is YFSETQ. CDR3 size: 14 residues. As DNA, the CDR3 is TGCGCCAGCAGCTTGCGGTCTGACCAAGAGACCCAGTACTTC. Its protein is CASSLRSDQETQYF. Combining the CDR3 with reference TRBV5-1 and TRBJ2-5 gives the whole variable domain KAGVTQTPRYLIKTRGQQVTLSCSPISGHRSVSWYQQTPGQGLQFLFEYFSETQRNKGNFPGRFSGRQFSNSRSEMNVSTLELGDSALYLCASSLRSDQETQYFGPGTRLLVL.

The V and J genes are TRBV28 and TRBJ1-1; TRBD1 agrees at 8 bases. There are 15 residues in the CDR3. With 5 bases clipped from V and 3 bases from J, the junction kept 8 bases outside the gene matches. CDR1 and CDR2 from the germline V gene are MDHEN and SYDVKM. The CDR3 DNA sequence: TGTGCCAGCAGTAGGACAGGGTTTTATGACACTGAAGCTTTCTTT. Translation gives CASSRTGFYDTEAFF.

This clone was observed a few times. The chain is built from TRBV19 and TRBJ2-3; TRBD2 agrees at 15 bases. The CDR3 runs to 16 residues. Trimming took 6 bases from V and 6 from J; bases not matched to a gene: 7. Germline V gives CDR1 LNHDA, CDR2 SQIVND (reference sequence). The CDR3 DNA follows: TGTGCCAGTAGGCACGTCGGACTAGCGGGAGGGGATACGCAGTATTTT. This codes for CASRHVGLAGGDTQYF. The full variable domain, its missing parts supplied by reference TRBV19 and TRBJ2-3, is DGGITQSPKYLFRKEGQNVTLSCEQNLNHDAMYWYRQDPGQGLRLIYYSQIVNDFQKGDIAEGYSVSREKKESFPLTVTSAQKNPTAFYLCASRHVGLAGGDTQYFGPGTRLTVL.

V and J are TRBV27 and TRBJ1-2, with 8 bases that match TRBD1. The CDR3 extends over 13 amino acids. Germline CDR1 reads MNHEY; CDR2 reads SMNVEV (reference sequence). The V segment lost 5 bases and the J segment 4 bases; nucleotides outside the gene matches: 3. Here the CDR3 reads CASSPTGGYGYTF. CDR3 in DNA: TGTGCCAGCAGTCCTACAGGGGGCTATGGCTACACCTTC.

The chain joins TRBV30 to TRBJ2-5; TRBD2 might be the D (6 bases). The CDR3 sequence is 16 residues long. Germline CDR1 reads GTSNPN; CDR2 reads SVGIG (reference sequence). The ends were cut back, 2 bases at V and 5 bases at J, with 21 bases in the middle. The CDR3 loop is CAWSKTGVSWEETQYF. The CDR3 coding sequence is TGTGCCTGGAGTAAAACGGGAGTATCGTGGGAGGAGACCCAGTACTTC.

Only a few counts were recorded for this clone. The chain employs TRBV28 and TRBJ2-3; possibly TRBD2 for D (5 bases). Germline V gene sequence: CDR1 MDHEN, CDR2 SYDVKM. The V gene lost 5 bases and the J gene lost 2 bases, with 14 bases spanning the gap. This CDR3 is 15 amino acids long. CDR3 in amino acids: CASSELVLITDTQYF. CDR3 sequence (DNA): TGTGCCAGCAGTGAACTAGTTCTCATCACAGATACGCAGTATTTT.

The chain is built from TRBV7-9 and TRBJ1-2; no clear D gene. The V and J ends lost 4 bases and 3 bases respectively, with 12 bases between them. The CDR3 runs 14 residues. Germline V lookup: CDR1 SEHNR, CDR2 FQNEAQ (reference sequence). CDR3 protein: CASSSTPVHYGYTF. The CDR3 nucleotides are TGTGCCAGCAGCTCTACCCCGGTCCACTATGGCTACACCTTC.

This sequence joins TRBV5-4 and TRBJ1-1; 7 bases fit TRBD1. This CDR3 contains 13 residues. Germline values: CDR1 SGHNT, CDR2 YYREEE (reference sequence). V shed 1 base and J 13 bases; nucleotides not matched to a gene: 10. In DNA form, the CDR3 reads TGTGCCAGCAGCTTGAAAGACAGGGTATCAGTTTTCTTT. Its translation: CASSLKDRVSVFF. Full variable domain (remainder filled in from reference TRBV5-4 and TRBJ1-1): ETGVTQSPTHLIKTRGQQVTLRCSSQSGHNTVSWYQQALGQGPQFIFQYYREEENGRGNFPPRFSGLQFPNYSSELNVNALELDDSALYLCASSLKDRVSVFFGQGTRLTVV.

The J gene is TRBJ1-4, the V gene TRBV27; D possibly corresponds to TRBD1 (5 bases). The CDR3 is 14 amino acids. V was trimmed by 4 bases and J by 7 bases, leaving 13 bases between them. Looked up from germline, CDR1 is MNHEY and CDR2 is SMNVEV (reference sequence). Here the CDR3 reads CASSWGTWSEKLFF. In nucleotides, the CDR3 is TGTGCCAGCAGTTGGGGGACTTGGAGTGAAAAACTGTTTTTT.

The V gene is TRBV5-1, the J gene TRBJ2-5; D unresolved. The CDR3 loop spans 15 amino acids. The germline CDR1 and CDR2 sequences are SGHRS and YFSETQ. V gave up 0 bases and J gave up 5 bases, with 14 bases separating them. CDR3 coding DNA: TGCGCCAGCAGCTTGGCCCCCCCGTCTTCTGAGACCCAGTACTTC. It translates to CASSLAPPSSETQYF.

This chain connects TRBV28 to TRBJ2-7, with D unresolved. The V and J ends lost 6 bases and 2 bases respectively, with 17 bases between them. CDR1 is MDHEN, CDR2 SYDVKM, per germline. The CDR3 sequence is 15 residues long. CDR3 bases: TGTGCCAGCAGGGTAAGCGTCCCCGGAGCCTACGAGCAGTACTTC. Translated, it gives CASRVSVPGAYEQYF.

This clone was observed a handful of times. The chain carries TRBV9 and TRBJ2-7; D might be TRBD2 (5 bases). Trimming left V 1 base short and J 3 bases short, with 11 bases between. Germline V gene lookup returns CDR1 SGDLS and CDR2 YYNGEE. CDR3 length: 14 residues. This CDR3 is CASSVRWESYEQYF. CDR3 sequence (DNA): TGTGCCAGCAGCGTAAGGTGGGAGAGCTACGAGCAGTACTTC.

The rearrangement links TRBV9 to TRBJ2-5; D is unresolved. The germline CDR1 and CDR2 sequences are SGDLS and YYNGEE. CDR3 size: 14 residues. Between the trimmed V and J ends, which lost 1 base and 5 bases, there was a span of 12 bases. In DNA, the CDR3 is TGTGCCAGCAGCGTACCCTCCCCTCAGGAGACCCAGTACTTC. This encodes CASSVPSPQETQYF.

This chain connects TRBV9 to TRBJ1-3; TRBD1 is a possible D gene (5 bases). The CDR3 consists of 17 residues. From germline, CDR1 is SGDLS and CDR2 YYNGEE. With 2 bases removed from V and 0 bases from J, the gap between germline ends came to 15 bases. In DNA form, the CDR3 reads TGTGCCAGCAGCGTCTCCGTGGGGCCTTCCTCTGGAAACACCATATATTTT. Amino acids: CASSVSVGPSSGNTIYF.

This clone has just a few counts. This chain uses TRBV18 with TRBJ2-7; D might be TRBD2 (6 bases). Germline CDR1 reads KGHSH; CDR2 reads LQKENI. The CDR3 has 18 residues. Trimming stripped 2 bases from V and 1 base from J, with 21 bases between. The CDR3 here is CASSPGLARATNSYEQYF. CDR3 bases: TGTGCCAGCTCACCAGGGCTAGCGAGGGCGACGAATTCCTACGAGCAGTACTTC. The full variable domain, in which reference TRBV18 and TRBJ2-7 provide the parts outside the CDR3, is NAGVMQNPRHLVRRRGQEARLRCSPMKGHSHVYWYRQLPEEGLKFMVYLQKENIIDESGMPKERFSAEFPKEGPSILRIQQVVRGDSAAYFCASSPGLARATNSYEQYFGPGTRLTVT.

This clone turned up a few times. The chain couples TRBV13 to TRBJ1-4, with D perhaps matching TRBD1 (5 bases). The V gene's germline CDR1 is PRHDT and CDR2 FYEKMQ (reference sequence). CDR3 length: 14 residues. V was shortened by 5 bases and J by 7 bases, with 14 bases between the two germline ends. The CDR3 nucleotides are TGTGCCAGCAGCATCGGCCTGGGGGGTGAAAAACTGTTTTTT. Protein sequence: CASSIGLGGEKLFF.

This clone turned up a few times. This CDR3 reads CASSIGTFETQYF. The CDR3 bases are TGTGCCAGTAGTATCGGGACTTTCGAGACCCAGTACTTC. The J gene is TRBJ2-5, the V gene TRBV19; D is possibly TRBD2 (6 bases). The CDR3 is made up of 13 amino acids. Trimming took off 3 bases at V and 5 bases at J, with 10 bases between the two ends. Germline assignment: CDR1 LNHDA and CDR2 SQIVND (reference sequence).

CDR3 coding DNA: TGCAGCATAGGCACAGGGGGAAGCGAAAAACTGTTTTTT. Encoded protein: CSIGTGGSEKLFF. The V and J genes are TRBV29-1 and TRBJ1-4; 8 bases line up with TRBD1. Per the germline V gene, CDR1 is SQVTM and CDR2 is ANQGSEA. Trimming took 8 bases from V and 8 from J; bases not matched to a gene: 10. The CDR3 contains 13 residues.

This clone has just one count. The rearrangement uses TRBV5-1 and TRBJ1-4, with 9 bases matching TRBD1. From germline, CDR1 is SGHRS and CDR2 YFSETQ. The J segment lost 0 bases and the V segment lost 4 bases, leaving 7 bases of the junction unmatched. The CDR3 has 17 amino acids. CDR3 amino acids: CASSLGQGVATNEKLFF. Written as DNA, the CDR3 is TGCGCCAGCAGCCTGGGACAGGGAGTCGCAACTAATGAAAAACTGTTTTTT.

The CDR3 DNA is TGTGCCATCAGTGTTTCGGGGGAAGAGACCCAGTACTTC. Translating it yields CAISVSGEETQYF. The chain uses TRBV10-3 and TRBJ2-5; a weak D match, TRBD2 (6 bases). This CDR3 is 13 amino acids long. Between the trimmed V and J ends, which lost 4 bases and 3 bases, there was a span of 9 bases. Germline V gene data show CDR1 as ENHRY and CDR2 as SYGVKD.

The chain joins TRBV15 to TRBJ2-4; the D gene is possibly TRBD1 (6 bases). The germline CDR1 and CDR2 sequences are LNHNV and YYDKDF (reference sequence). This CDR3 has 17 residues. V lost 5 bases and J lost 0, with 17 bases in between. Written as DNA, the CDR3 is TGTGCCACCAGCGGACAGAGGGAACCTTTAGCCAAAAACATTCAGTACTTC. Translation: CATSGQREPLAKNIQYF.

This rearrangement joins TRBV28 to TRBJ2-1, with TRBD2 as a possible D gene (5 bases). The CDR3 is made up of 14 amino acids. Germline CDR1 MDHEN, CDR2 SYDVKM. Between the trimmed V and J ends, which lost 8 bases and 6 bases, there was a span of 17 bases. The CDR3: CASGIGLLFNEQFF. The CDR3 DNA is TGTGCCAGCGGGATTGGACTGCTGTTCAATGAGCAGTTCTTC.

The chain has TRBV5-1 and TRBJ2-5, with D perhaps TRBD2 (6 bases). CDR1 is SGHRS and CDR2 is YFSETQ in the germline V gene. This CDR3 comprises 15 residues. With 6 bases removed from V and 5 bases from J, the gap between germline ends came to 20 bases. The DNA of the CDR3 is TGCGCCAGCACCCCTAGGCGGGGCCTCGGGGAGACCCAGTACTTC. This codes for CASTPRRGLGETQYF.

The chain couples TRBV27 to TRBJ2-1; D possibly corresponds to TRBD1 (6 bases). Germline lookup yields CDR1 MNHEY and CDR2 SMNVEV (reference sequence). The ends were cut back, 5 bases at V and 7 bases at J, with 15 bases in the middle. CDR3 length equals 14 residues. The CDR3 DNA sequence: TGTGCCAGCAGTACAGGGACGGTAGGGAATGAGCAGTTCTTC. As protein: CASSTGTVGNEQFF.

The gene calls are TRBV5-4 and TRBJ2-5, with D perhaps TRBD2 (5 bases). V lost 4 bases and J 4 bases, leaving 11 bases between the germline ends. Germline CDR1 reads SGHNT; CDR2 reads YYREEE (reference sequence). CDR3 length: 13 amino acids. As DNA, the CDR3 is TGTGCCAGCAGCCCTATAGCGTCAGAGACCCAGTACTTC. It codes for CASSPIASETQYF. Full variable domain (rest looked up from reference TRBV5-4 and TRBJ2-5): ETGVTQSPTHLIKTRGQQVTLRCSSQSGHNTVSWYQQALGQGPQFIFQYYREEENGRGNFPPRFSGLQFPNYSSELNVNALELDDSALYLCASSPIASETQYFGPGTRLLVL.

In nucleotides, the CDR3 is TGTGCCAGCAGTGAGCGGGGAACTGAAGCTTTCTTT. Its protein product is CASSERGTEAFF. V gene TRBV2 combines with J gene TRBJ1-1; D unclear. This CDR3 has 12 residues. CDR1 is SNHLY, CDR2 FYNNEI, per germline. V was trimmed by 3 bases and J by 5 bases, leaving 7 bases between them.

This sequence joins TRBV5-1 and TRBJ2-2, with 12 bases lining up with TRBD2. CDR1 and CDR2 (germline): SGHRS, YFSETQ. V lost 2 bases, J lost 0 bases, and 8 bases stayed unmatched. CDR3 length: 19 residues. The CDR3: CASSLGTSGRNANTGELFF. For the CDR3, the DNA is TGCGCCAGCAGCTTAGGTACTAGCGGGAGGAACGCGAACACCGGGGAGCTGTTTTTT. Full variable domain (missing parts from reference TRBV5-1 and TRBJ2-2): KAGVTQTPRYLIKTRGQQVTLSCSPISGHRSVSWYQQTPGQGLQFLFEYFSETQRNKGNFPGRFSGRQFSNSRSEMNVSTLELGDSALYLCASSLGTSGRNANTGELFFGEGSRLTVL.

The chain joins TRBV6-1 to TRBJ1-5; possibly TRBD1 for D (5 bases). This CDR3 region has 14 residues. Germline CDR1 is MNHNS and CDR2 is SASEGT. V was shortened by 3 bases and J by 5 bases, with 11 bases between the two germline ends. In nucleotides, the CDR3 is TGTGCCAGCAGTGAGTGGGGGGATGATCAGCCCCAGCATTTT. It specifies CASSEWGDDQPQHF.